This TCR gamma chain was found in a study of Vδ1+ human thymocytes. Extracted RNA was reverse transcribed into cDNA. Multiplex PCR used pooled V-gene forward primers and a constant-region reverse primer to amplify CDR3s. TCRdb re-processed the multiplex PCR reads via CATT. This table has 6,500 to 10,000 gamma-chain clones, roughly three fifths appearing once. This clone has a handful of counts. What it binds is unknown. At the DNA level, this CDR3 is encoded by other sequences in the same sample as well. The study's findings and limits: In the thymus, TRG and TRD repertoires looked highly polyclonal with Gaussian CDR3 lengths. TRD repertoires were essentially private, unlike widely shared TRG clonotypes. Roughly 22% of thymic delta-chain sequences were Vdelta2, with few Vdelta3, unlike blood Vdelta1+ controls.

V shed 1 base, J shed 4 bases, and the junction held 4 bases outside the gene matches. Germline V CDR1 and CDR2: EGSNGY, YDSYNSKV. CDR3 length equals 13 residues. Thymocytes were sorted as CD3+ TCRVdelta1+ TCRVdelta2- after alphabeta T cell depletion. Between roughly 97% and 99.6% of sorted thymocytes were Vdelta1+. The TCR originated in a girl under three years old who had congenital heart surgery. The rearrangement links TRGV2 to TRGJ1 or TRGJ2. The source material was Vdelta1+ gamma-delta thymocytes from the thymus. The sample's subset: FACS-sorted CD3+ TCRalphabeta- TCRVdelta1+ TCRVdelta2- thymocytes. The chain's CDR3 is CATWDGGYYKKLF. CDR3 DNA sequence: TGTGCCACCTGGGACGGAGGCTATTATAAGAAACTCTTT.